Included here is one T cell receptor beta chain sequence, with context. Its antigen is currently unknown. The sample is drawn from a study of monozygotic twins with cystic fibrosis. Whole-study context: Approximately 2.8 micrograms of fragmented DNA underwent around 14 PCR cycles for library preparation. The study's findings and limits: No link emerged between shared CDR3 counts and age, concordance or severity. Monozygotic CF twins shared more identical nucleotide clonotypes than unrelated patients. Co-twins had the most similar V usage for 13 of 16 pairs, J for 8.

Trimming removed 0 bases from V and 10 bases from J; junction bases left unmatched: 10. The germline CDR1 and CDR2 sequences are SGHRS and YFSETQ. This CDR3 has 16 amino acids. TCRdb's table, derived via immunoSEQ multiplex PCR, lists solely in-frame clones and lacks some. The table lists about 7,500 clones, 90% to 95% of them singletons. This sequence originates from a boy aged 2 to 10 with cystic fibrosis. Sequencing was done on a sample of blood. This chain links TRBV5-1 with TRBJ1-4, with TRBD1 matching 9 bases. CDR3 nucleotides: TGCGCCAGCAGCTTGGGACAGGGGGAAGCAGCAGGAAAACTGTTTTTT. This translates into CASSLGQGEAAGKLFF.